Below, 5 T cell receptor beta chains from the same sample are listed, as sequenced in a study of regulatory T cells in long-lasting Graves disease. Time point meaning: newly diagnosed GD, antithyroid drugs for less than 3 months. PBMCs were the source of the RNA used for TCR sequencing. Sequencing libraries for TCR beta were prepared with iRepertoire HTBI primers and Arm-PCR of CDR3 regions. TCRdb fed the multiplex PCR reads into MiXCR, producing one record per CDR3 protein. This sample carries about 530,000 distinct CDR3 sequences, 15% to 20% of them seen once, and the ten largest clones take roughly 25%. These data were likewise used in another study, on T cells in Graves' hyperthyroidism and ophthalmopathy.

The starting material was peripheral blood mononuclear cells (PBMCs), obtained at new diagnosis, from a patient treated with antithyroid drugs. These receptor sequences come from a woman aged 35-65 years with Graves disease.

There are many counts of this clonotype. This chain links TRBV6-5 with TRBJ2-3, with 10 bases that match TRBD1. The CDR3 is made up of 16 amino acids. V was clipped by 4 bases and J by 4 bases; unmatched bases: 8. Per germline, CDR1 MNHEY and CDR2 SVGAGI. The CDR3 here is CASSSPGQGLPDTQYF. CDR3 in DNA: TGTGCCAGCAGTTCGCCGGGACAGGGGCTCCCAGATACGCAGTATTTT.

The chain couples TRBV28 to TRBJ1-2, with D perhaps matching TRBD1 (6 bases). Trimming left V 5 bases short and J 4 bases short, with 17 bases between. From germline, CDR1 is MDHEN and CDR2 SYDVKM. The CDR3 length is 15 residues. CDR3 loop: CASSLRGTLLYGYTF. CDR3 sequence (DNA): TGTGCCAGCAGTCTGAGGGGGACCCTCCTCTATGGCTACACCTTC.

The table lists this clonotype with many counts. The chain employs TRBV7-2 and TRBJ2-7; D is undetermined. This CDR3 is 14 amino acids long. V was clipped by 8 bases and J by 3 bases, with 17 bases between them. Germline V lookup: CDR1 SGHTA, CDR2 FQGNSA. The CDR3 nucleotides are TGTGCCAGCGGAAACCGGGCAGCTGACTACGAGCAGTACTTC. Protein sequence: CASGNRAADYEQYF.

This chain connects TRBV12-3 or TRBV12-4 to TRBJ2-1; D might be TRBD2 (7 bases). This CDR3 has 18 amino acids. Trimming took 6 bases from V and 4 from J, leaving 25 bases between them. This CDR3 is CASRGGIGLVRSYNEQFF. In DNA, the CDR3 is TGTGCCAGCAGAGGGGGAATTGGACTAGTTAGGTCATACAATGAGCAGTTCTTC.

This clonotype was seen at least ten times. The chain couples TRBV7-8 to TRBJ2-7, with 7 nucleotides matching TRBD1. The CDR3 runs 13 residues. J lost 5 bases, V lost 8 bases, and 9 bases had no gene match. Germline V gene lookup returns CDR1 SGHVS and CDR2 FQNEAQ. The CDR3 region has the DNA TGTGCCAGCGACAGGGCCACGGGCCACGAGCAGTACTTC. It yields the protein CASDRATGHEQYF.